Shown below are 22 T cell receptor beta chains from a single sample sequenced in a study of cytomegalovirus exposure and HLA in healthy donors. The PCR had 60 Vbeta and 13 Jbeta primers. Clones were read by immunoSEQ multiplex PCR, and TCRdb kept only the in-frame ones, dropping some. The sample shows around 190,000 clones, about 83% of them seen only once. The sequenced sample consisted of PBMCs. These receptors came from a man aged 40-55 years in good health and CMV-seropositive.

Here the CDR3 DNA reads TGTGCCAGCAGCTTAGATGTAGAGGGCGCTCCTGGGGCCAACGTCCTGACTTTC. Translated: CASSLDVEGAPGANVLTF. The chain recombines TRBV11-3 with TRBJ2-6, with D possibly TRBD2 on 5 matching bases. V was shortened by 0 bases and J by 2 bases, with 14 bases between the two germline ends. Germline V gene data show CDR1 as SGHNT and CDR2 as YENEEA. The length of the CDR3 is 18 residues.

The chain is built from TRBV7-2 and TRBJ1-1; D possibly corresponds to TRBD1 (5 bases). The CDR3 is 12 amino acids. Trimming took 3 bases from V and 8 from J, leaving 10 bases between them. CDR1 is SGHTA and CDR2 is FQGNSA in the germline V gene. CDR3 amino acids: CASSFRGDEAFF. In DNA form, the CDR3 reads TGTGCCAGCAGCTTTCGGGGGGACGAAGCTTTCTTT.

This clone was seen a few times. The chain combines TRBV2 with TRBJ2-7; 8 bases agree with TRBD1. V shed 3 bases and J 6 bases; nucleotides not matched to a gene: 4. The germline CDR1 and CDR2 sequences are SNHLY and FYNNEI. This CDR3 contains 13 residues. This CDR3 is CASSDDRGSEQYF. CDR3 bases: TGTGCCAGCAGTGACGACAGGGGATCCGAGCAGTACTTC. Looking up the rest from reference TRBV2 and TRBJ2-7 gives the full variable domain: EPEVTQTPSHQVTQMGQEVILRCVPISNHLYFYWYRQILGQKVEFLVSFYNNEISEKSEIFDDQFSVERPDGSNFTLKIRSTKLEDSAMYFCASSDDRGSEQYFGPGTRLTVT.

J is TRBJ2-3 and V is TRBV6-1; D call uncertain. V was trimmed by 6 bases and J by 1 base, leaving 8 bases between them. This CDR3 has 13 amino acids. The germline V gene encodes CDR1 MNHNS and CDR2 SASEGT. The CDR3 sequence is CASRYTGTDTQYF. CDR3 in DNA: TGTGCCAGCAGATATACGGGCACAGATACGCAGTATTTT.

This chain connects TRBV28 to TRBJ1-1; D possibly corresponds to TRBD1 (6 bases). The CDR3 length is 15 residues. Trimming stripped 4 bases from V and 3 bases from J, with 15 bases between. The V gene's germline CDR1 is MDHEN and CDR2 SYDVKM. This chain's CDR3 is CASSSYREQDTEAFF. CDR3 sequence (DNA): TGTGCCAGCAGTTCATACAGGGAGCAAGACACTGAAGCTTTCTTT.

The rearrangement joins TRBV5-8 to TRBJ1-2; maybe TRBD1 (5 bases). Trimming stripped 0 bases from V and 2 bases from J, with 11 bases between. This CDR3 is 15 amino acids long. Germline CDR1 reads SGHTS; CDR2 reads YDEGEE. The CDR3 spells CASSLGTTANYGYTF. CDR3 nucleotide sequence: TGTGCCAGCAGCTTGGGGACGACAGCCAACTATGGCTACACCTTC.

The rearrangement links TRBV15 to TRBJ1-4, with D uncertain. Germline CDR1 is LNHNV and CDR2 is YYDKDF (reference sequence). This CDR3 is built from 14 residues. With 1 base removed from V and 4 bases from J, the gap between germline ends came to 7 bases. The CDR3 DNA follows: TGTGCCACCAGCAGAGGTGACTTTAATGAAAAACTGTTTTTT. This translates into CATSRGDFNEKLFF.

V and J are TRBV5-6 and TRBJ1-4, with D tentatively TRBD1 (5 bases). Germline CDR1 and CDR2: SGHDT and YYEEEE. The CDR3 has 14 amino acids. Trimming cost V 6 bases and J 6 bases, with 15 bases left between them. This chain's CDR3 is CASTIQGLDEKLFF. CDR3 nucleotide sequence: TGTGCCAGCACCATTCAGGGCTTGGATGAAAAACTGTTTTTT.

CDR3 amino acids: CASSPGSNYGYTF. CDR3 coding DNA: TGTGCCAGCAGTCCCGGGTCTAACTATGGCTACACCTTC. This chain joins TRBV28 and TRBJ1-2; no clear D gene. Germline values: CDR1 MDHEN, CDR2 SYDVKM. Between the trimmed V and J ends, which lost 5 bases and 0 bases, there was a span of 7 bases. CDR3 length: 13 residues.

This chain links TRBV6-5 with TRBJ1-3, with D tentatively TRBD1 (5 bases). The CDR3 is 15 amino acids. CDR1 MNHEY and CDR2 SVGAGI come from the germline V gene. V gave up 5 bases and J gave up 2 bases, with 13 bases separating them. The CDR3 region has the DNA TGTGCCAGCAGTCTGACAGTTGGGACTGGAAACACCATATATTTT. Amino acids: CASSLTVGTGNTIYF.

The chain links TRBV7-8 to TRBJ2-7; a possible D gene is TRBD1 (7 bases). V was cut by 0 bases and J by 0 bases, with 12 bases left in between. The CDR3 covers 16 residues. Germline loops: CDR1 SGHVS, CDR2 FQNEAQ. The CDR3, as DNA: TGTGCCAGCAGCTTAGCTCCAGGGGGGAGCTCCTACGAGCAGTACTTC. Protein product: CASSLAPGGSSYEQYF.

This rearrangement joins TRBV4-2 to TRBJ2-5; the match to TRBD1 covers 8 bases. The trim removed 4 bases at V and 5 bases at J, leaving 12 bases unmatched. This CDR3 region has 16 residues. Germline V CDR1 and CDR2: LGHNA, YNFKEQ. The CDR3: CASSLRQGPAAETQYF. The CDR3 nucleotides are TGTGCCAGCAGCCTCCGACAGGGGCCCGCTGCTGAGACCCAGTACTTC.

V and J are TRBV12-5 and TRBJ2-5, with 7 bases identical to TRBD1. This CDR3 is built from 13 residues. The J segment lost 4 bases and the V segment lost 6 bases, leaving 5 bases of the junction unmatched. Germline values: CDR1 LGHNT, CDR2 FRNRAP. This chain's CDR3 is CASGTGVRETQYF. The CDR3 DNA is TGTGCTAGTGGAACAGGGGTACGAGAGACCCAGTACTTC.

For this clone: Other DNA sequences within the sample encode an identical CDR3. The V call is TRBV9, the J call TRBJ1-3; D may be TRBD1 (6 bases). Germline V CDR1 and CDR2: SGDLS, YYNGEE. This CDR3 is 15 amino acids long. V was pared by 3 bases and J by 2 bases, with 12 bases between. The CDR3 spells CASSAGQQAGNTIYF. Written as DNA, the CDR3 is TGTGCCAGCAGCGCCGGACAGCAAGCTGGAAACACCATATATTTT.

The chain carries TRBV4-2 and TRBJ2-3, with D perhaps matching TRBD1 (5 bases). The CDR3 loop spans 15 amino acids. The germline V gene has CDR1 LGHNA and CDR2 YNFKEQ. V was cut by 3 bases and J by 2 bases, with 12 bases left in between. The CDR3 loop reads CASSQGLGTTDTQYF. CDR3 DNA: TGTGCCAGCAGCCAGGGGCTCGGTACCACAGATACGCAGTATTTT.

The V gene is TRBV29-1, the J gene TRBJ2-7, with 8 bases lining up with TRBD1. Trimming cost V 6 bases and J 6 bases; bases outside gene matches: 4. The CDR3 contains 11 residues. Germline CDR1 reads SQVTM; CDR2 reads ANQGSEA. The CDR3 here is CSVYRGSEQYF. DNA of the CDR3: TGCAGCGTCTACAGGGGGTCCGAGCAGTACTTC.

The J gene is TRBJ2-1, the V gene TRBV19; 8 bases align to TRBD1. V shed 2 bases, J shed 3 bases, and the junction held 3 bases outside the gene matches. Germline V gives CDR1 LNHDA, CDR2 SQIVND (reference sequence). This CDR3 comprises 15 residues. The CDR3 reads CASSIQGANYNEQFF. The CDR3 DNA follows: TGTGCCAGTAGTATACAGGGGGCCAACTACAATGAGCAGTTCTTC.

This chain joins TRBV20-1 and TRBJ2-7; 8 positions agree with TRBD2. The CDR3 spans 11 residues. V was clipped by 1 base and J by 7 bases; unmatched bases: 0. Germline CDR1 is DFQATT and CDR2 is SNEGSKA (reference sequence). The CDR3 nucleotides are TGCAGTGCTAGAGTAGCGGGGGAGCAGTACTTC. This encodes CSARVAGEQYF.

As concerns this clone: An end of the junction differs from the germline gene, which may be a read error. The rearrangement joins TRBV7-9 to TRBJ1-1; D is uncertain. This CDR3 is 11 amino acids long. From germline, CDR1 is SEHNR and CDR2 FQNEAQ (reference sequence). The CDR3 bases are TGTTCCAGCAGCTTGAGAGGTGAAGCTTTCTTT. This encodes CSSSLRGEAFF.

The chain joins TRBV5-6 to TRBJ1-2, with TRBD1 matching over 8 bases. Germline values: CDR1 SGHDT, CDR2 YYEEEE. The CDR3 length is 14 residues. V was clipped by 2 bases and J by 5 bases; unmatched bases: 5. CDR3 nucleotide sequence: TGTGCCAGCAGCTTTCGAGGACAGGGATATGGCTACACCTTC. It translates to CASSFRGQGYGYTF.

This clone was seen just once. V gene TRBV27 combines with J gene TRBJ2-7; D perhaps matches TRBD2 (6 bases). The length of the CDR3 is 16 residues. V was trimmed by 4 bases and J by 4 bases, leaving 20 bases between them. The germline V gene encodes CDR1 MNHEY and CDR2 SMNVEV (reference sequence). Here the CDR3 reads CASSSSWGENLYEQYF. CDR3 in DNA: TGTGCCAGCAGTTCCTCGTGGGGGGAGAATCTATACGAGCAGTACTTC.

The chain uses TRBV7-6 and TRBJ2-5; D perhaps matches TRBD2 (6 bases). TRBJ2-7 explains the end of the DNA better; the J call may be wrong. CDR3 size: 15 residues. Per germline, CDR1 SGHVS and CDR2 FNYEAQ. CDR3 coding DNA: TGTGCCAGCAGCTCCTCCGGGACTCTGTCCTACGAGCAGTACTTC. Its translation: CASSSSGTLSYEQYF.